This entry is about one T cell receptor beta chain. What it binds is unknown. The CDR3 consists of 18 residues. CDR1 and CDR2 (germline): SGHTA, FQGTGA. Through 5' RACE with UMI labels, the TRB cDNA libraries were prepared. TCRdb processed the 5' RACE reads again and assigns one entry to each CDR3 protein, with no DNA. With fewer than 55,000 distinct CDR3 sequences in the sample, the ten largest clones hold about 1.6%. This sample was taken from a study of CXCR3-negative and CXCR3-positive naive CD8 T cells. Overall study: TRB reads totalled about 140 million, about 1.5 +/- 0.3 million per library.

Study findings and constraints: Diversity in memory CD8+ cells fell much lower than the comparably high levels seen in both naive subsets.

The V call is TRBV7-3, the J call TRBJ2-7; TCRdb names TRBD2, which stays unverified in the absence of DNA. The sequence was collected from a human donor in good health. Some clones in this sample may be carry-over from other donors' samples. Material: naive CXCR3- CD8+ T cells from blood. Subset described: CD45RO-CCR7+CD27+CD95- naive CD8+ T cells lacking CXCR3 (TNR3-). This chain's CDR3 is CASSSGLAGTEDSYEQYF. The variable domain in full, completed from reference TRBV7-3 and TRBJ2-7, reads GAGVSQTPSNKVTEKGKYVELRCDPISGHTALYWYRQSLGQGPEFLIYFQGTGAADDSGLPNDRFFAVRPEGSVSTLKIQRTERGDSAVYLCASSSGLAGTEDSYEQYFGPGTRLTVT.